This entry lists 22 T cell receptor beta chains sequenced from one sample in a study of shared clonotypes between healthy human individuals. Method: immunoSEQ multiplex PCR; TCRdb's copy keeps in-frame clones and lacks some. The sample consists of 1,500,000 or so clones, roughly 98.5% of them appearing once. The sequenced material came from naive CD4+ T cells sorted from blood. Stated subset: CD45RA+ positively selected. The receptors were gathered from a man aged 25-45 years in good health.

This sequence joins TRBV27 and TRBJ2-6, with D perhaps matching TRBD1 or TRBD2 (5 bases each). Germline V gives CDR1 MNHEY, CDR2 SMNVEV (reference sequence). The CDR3 spans 17 residues. The V end lost 2 bases, the J end lost 0 bases, and 11 bases lay between the germline ends. This chain's CDR3 is CASSLGTTLSGANVLTF. The CDR3 nucleotides read TGTGCCAGCAGTTTAGGGACGACTCTCTCTGGGGCCAACGTCCTGACTTTC.

This rearrangement joins TRBV7-8 to TRBJ2-7; D gene ambiguous. The CDR3 sequence is 18 residues long. The V end lost 1 base, the J end lost 0 bases, and 19 bases lay between the germline ends. CDR1 and CDR2 from the germline V gene are SGHVS and FQNEAQ. CDR3 DNA sequence: TGTGCCAGCAGCTTAGAGCTCGGCGGCTCCCGAAGCTCCTACGAGCAGTACTTC. Protein: CASSLELGGSRSSYEQYF.

A note on this clone: Within the sample, other DNA sequences also encode this same CDR3. The chain couples TRBV18 to TRBJ2-4; D call uncertain. V lost 3 bases and J lost 4, with 4 bases in between. The CDR3 loop spans 12 amino acids. The germline V gene encodes CDR1 KGHSH and CDR2 LQKENI. CDR3 amino acids: CASSPEKNIQYF. CDR3 DNA sequence: TGTGCCAGCTCACCCGAAAAAAACATTCAGTACTTC.

In DNA form, the CDR3 reads TGTGCCAGCAGCGTAGTGTTGGGGGGTCTCAATGAGCAGTTCTTC. This gives the protein CASSVVLGGLNEQFF. The chain has TRBV9 and TRBJ2-1; D perhaps matches TRBD2 (6 bases). Trimming removed 0 bases from V and 6 bases from J, with 13 bases in between. Germline-derived CDR1 and CDR2 are SGDLS and YYNGEE. The CDR3 consists of 15 residues.

V gene TRBV7-9 combines with J gene TRBJ2-3; 11 bases match TRBD1. The CDR3 consists of 16 residues. The germline V gene has CDR1 SEHNR and CDR2 FQNEAQ (reference sequence). V trimming: 5 bases; J trimming: 4 bases; junction bases outside the gene matches: 8. The CDR3 reads CASSPRGQGAADTQYF. CDR3 DNA sequence: TGTGCCAGCAGCCCTCGCGGACAGGGGGCGGCAGATACGCAGTATTTT.

The rearrangement links TRBV10-2 to TRBJ2-7; D is uncertain. Trimming shortened V by 8 bases and J by 4 bases, and 6 bases separated the two germline ends. This CDR3 has 10 residues. Per germline, CDR1 WSHSY and CDR2 SAAADI. The CDR3, as DNA: TGCGCCAGCGGTTGGTACGAGCAGTACTTC. Its protein product is CASGWYEQYF.

This chain joins TRBV11-2 and TRBJ2-7; weak D call: TRBD2 (6 bases). Germline V gene sequence: CDR1 SGHAT, CDR2 FQNNGV. CDR3 length: 17 residues. V lost 0 bases and J 6 bases, leaving 21 bases between the germline ends. The CDR3 sequence is CASSLDMITGARGEQYF. Written as DNA, the CDR3 is TGTGCCAGCAGCTTAGATATGATTACGGGAGCGAGGGGCGAGCAGTACTTC.

The genes are TRBV7-8 and TRBJ2-1; TRBD2 matches at 9 bases. The CDR3 contains 16 residues. V shed 0 bases and J 8 bases; nucleotides not matched to a gene: 8. The germline CDR1 and CDR2 sequences are SGHVS and FQNEAQ. CDR3 DNA: TGTGCCAGCAGCTTAGCGAGAAGTAGCGGGAGCCATGAGCAGTTCTTC. Protein product: CASSLARSSGSHEQFF.

The DNA of the CDR3 is TGTGCCAGCAGCCACAGGGCGACTAGTGGTACCGGGGAGCTGTTTTTT. Residues: CASSHRATSGTGELFF. The J gene is TRBJ2-2, the V gene TRBV5-5, with D perhaps being TRBD1 or TRBD2 (6 bases each). Trimming took off 4 bases at V and 5 bases at J, with 18 bases between the two ends. The germline V gene encodes CDR1 SGHKS and CDR2 YYEKEE (reference sequence). This CDR3 is 16 amino acids long.

CDR3 residues: CASSHPRTGGVDYGYTF. In DNA, the CDR3 is TGTGCCAGCAGCCATCCTCGGACAGGGGGAGTCGACTATGGCTACACCTTC. The rearrangement uses TRBV7-9 and TRBJ1-2, with 10 bases aligning to TRBD1. V was clipped by 5 bases and J by 3 bases; unmatched bases: 12. Per germline, CDR1 SEHNR and CDR2 FQNEAQ (reference sequence). The CDR3 runs 17 residues. Filled out from reference TRBV7-9 and TRBJ1-2, the complete variable domain reads DTGVSQNPRHKITKRGQNVTFRCDPISEHNRLYWYRQTLGQGPEFLTYFQNEAQLEKSRLLSDRFSAERPKGSFSTLEIQRTEQGDSAMYLCASSHPRTGGVDYGYTFGSGTRLTVV.

The chain has TRBV5-1 and TRBJ2-4, with D possibly TRBD2 on 6 matching bases. The V gene's germline CDR1 is SGHRS and CDR2 YFSETQ. V lost 5 bases and J lost 7, with 16 bases in between. The CDR3 extends over 14 amino acids. CDR3 residues: CASRWEDGSNIQYF. CDR3 in DNA: TGCGCCAGCAGGTGGGAGGATGGGTCGAACATTCAGTACTTC.

The CDR3 here is CASSEILRGITGYTF. Written as DNA, the CDR3 is TGTGCCAGCAGTGAAATCCTCAGGGGAATCACTGGCTACACCTTC. The chain has TRBV2 and TRBJ1-2; D is possibly TRBD1 (6 bases). CDR3 length equals 15 residues. Looked up from germline, CDR1 is SNHLY and CDR2 is FYNNEI. Trimming pared 2 bases from V and 7 bases from J, leaving 17 bases between.

This chain links TRBV29-1 with TRBJ2-1, with TRBD2 matching over 7 bases. V gave up 4 bases and J gave up 0 bases; unmatched junction bases: 9. Looked up from germline, CDR1 is SQVTM and CDR2 is ANQGSEA. CDR3 length equals 16 residues. CDR3 DNA sequence: TGCAGCGTTGGAGGTGCGGGAGCGGTCTCCTACAATGAGCAGTTCTTC. Its protein is CSVGGAGAVSYNEQFF.

V and J are TRBV7-6 and TRBJ2-1; D possibly corresponds to TRBD2 (5 bases). Per the germline V gene, CDR1 is SGHVS and CDR2 is FNYEAQ. CDR3 length: 13 amino acids. V dropped 3 bases and J dropped 7 bases, with 10 bases sitting between them. Here the CDR3 DNA reads TGTGCCAGCAGCTTGAGCGGCCCTAATGAGCAGTTCTTC. Protein sequence: CASSLSGPNEQFF.

This clone was counted once. This same CDR3 is encoded by further DNA sequences in the sample. This chain uses TRBV18 with TRBJ2-3, with 10 bases identical to TRBD1. The CDR3 has 15 residues. Germline CDR1 and CDR2: KGHSH and LQKENI. Trimming cost V 3 bases and J 4 bases; bases outside gene matches: 4. This chain's CDR3 is CASSPPGQGPDTQYF. Written as DNA, the CDR3 is TGTGCCAGCTCACCCCCGGGACAGGGGCCAGATACGCAGTATTTT.

The chain joins TRBV7-9 to TRBJ1-1; TRBD1 matches at 8 bases. The CDR3 contains 13 residues. CDR1 SEHNR and CDR2 FQNEAQ come from the germline V gene (reference sequence). J lost 13 bases, V lost 1 base, and 8 bases had no gene match. The DNA for the CDR3 is TGTGCCAGCAGCTTAGGAGGGACAGGCTCAATTTTCTTT. It yields the protein CASSLGGTGSIFF.

The rearrangement links TRBV25-1 to TRBJ2-7; 10 nucleotides agree with TRBD2. Germline V lookup: CDR1 MGHDK, CDR2 SYGVNS. The CDR3 contains 15 residues. J lost 5 bases, V lost 5 bases, and 9 bases had no gene match. CDR3 region: CASSSQREGPHEQYF. The CDR3 DNA follows: TGTGCCAGCAGTTCCCAGCGGGAGGGCCCCCACGAGCAGTACTTC.

A remark on this clone: An end of the junction does not agree with germline; a read error may underlie this. This chain connects TRBV5-1 to TRBJ2-5; 8 bases fit TRBD1. Germline CDR1 reads SGHRS; CDR2 reads YFSETQ. This CDR3 spans 17 amino acids. CDR3: CASSLGSRTGSQETQYF. CDR3 in DNA: TGCGCCAGCAGTTTGGGGTCCAGGACAGGGTCGCAAGAGACCCAGTACTTC.

V and J are TRBV4-1 and TRBJ2-1; 11 bases are shared with TRBD2. CDR3 length equals 18 residues. CDR1 and CDR2 from the germline V gene are MGHRA and YSYEKL. V trimming: 1 base; J trimming: 5 bases; junction bases outside the gene matches: 10. CDR3 DNA: TGCGCCAGCAGCCAAGTCGTGAGGTCTAGCGGGAGGAACAATGAGCAGTTCTTC. Translated: CASSQVVRSSGRNNEQFF.

The chain has TRBV30 and TRBJ1-1; 9 nucleotides agree with TRBD1. Germline trimming cut 3 bases from V and 11 bases from J; bases unmatched to any gene: 10. CDR1 is GTSNPN and CDR2 is SVGIG in the germline V gene (reference sequence). The CDR3 has 13 amino acids. The CDR3, as DNA: TGTGCCTGGAGGGCTACAGGGGGCGCGAGGGCTTTCTTT. Its protein product is CAWRATGGARAFF.

This chain links TRBV7-2 with TRBJ2-2; 10 positions agree with TRBD2. Unmatched junction bases numbered 2, after V lost 4 bases and J lost 3 bases. This CDR3 has 15 amino acids. Germline V gene data show CDR1 as SGHTA and CDR2 as FQGNSA. CDR3 DNA: TGTGCCAGCAGCTCTGGACTAGCGGACACCGGGGAGCTGTTTTTT. It is translated as CASSSGLADTGELFF.

The chain carries TRBV18 and TRBJ2-7; D is perhaps TRBD1 or TRBD2 (5 bases each). Trimming stripped 2 bases from V and 4 bases from J, with 12 bases between. The CDR3 spans 14 residues. The germline V gene has CDR1 KGHSH and CDR2 LQKENI. DNA for the CDR3: TGTGCCAGCTCACCATGGCAGGGCGGGTACGAGCAGTACTTC. Encoded protein: CASSPWQGGYEQYF.